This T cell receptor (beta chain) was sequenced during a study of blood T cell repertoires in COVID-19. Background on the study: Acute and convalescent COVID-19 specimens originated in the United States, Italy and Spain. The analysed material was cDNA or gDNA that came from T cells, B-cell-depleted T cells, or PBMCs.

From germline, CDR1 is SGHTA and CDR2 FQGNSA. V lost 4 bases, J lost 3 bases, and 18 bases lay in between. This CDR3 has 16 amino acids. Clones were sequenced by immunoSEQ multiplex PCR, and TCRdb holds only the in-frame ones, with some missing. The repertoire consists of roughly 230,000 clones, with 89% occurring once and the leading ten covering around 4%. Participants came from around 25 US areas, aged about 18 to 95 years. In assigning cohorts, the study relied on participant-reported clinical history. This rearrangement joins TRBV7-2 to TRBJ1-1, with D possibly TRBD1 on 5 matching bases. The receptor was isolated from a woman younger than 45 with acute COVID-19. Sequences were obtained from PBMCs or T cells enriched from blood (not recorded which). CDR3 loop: CASSSSGVWGDTEAFF. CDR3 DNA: TGTGCCAGCAGCTCATCGGGAGTATGGGGGGACACTGAAGCTTTCTTT.